Shown below are 12 T cell receptor beta chains from a single sample sequenced in a study of blood T cells in healthy people across ages. It was with a sample-barcoded 5' primer and a J-beta primer mix that a second PCR of roughly 6 to 12 cycles was run. One entry per CDR3 protein results from TCRdb running MiXCR on the 5' RACE reads. The sample shows over 500,000 distinct CDR3 sequences, 27% of them seen only once. The same data also went into a second study, on T cells of mothers and their children.

The sample taken for sequencing was blood. These receptor sequences come from a boy between 2 and 10 years old in good health.

The chain uses TRBV6-2 or TRBV6-3 and TRBJ2-5, with a weak D call TRBD1 (6 bases). Germline V gene sequence: CDR1 MNHEY, CDR2 SVGEGT. This CDR3 spans 17 amino acids. V was cut by 6 bases and J by 0 bases, with 20 bases left in between. Written as DNA, the CDR3 is TGTGCCAGCAGGAGGGGGAAGACAGTAGAGTACCAAGAGACCCAGTACTTC. This codes for CASRRGKTVEYQETQYF.

In this sample, this clonotype turned up many times. The chain couples TRBV9 to TRBJ2-7; D may correspond to TRBD1 or TRBD2 (6 bases each). V was trimmed by 4 bases and J by 4 bases, leaving 18 bases between them. Looked up from germline, CDR1 is SGDLS and CDR2 is YYNGEE. This CDR3 is built from 15 residues. For the CDR3, the DNA is TGTGCCAGCAGCTCTCAAGAGGGGGGCCCGTACGAGCAGTACTTC. Encoded protein: CASSSQEGGPYEQYF.

This clonotype was counted a few times. The chain joins TRBV10-3 to TRBJ2-2, with 12 bases fitting TRBD2. This CDR3 is 16 amino acids long. The V segment lost 8 bases and the J segment 4 bases; nucleotides outside the gene matches: 8. Per the germline V gene, CDR1 is ENHRY and CDR2 is SYGVKD. Here the CDR3 DNA reads TGTGCCATCCGGTCTAGCGGGGGGGCAAGCACCGGGGAGCTGTTTTTT. The encoded protein is CAIRSSGGASTGELFF.

This rearrangement joins TRBV12-3 or TRBV12-4 to TRBJ1-1; D is uncertain. The V gene lost 6 bases and the J gene lost 6 bases, with 11 bases spanning the gap. The CDR3 totals 12 residues. CDR3 in DNA: TGTGCCAGCAGCCCCCTAATCTCTGAAGCTTTCTTT. It codes for CASSPLISEAFF.

The V and J genes are TRBV20-1 and TRBJ1-5; D gene ambiguous. Germline V CDR1 and CDR2: DFQATT, SNEGSKA (reference sequence). The length of the CDR3 is 15 residues. The V gene lost 3 bases and the J gene lost 0 bases, with 12 bases spanning the gap. The CDR3 region is CSASGQTLSNQPQHF. The CDR3 coding sequence is TGCAGTGCTAGCGGGCAGACACTTAGCAATCAGCCCCAGCATTTT.

A few counts support this clonotype. The gene calls are TRBV5-6 and TRBJ1-1; D may be TRBD1 (6 bases). This CDR3 is built from 11 residues. V lost 1 base to trimming and J lost 8 bases, with 6 bases between them. Germline V gives CDR1 SGHDT, CDR2 YYEEEE. CDR3 in DNA: TGTGCCAGCAGCTTGACAGGGGAAGCTTTCTTT. Translating gives CASSLTGEAFF.

V is TRBV6-4 and J is TRBJ1-1; 10 bases agree with TRBD1. Germline values: CDR1 MRHNA, CDR2 SNTAGT. CDR3 length: 14 residues. Trimming took 0 bases from V and 5 from J; bases not matched to a gene: 0. CDR3 sequence: CASSDSDRGTEAFF. DNA for the CDR3: TGTGCCAGCAGTGACTCGGACAGGGGGACTGAAGCTTTCTTT.

This clonotype has more than one count but fewer than ten. This sequence joins TRBV19 and TRBJ1-6; D call uncertain. Per the germline V gene, CDR1 is LNHDA and CDR2 is SQIVND (reference sequence). CDR3 length: 13 amino acids. Trimming cost V 5 bases and J 10 bases, with 12 bases left between them. The CDR3 nucleotides read TGTGCCAGTAGTTTGGACCGGGAGTCACCCCTCCACTTT. The encoded protein is CASSLDRESPLHF.

This clonotype was seen a few times. The genes are TRBV20-1 and TRBJ2-5; D gene unclear. Germline CDR1 DFQATT, CDR2 SNEGSKA (reference sequence). This CDR3 is 12 amino acids long. Trimming stripped 5 bases from V and 1 base from J, with 8 bases between. CDR3 DNA sequence: TGCAGTGCTTCAAAAGGCCAAGAGACCCAGTACTTC. Translating gives CSASKGQETQYF.

This clonotype has only a few counts. V is TRBV3-1 and J is TRBJ2-1, with D uncertain. Germline CDR1 is LGHDT and CDR2 is YNNKEL (reference sequence). The CDR3 is 13 residues long. Trimming took 2 bases from V and 7 from J, leaving 9 bases between them. This CDR3 is CASSQRPGNEQFF. Here the CDR3 DNA reads TGTGCCAGCAGCCAACGACCCGGAAATGAGCAGTTCTTC.

V and J are TRBV5-1 and TRBJ2-5; D is uncertain. Germline CDR1 reads SGHRS; CDR2 reads YFSETQ. Between the trimmed V and J ends, which lost 3 bases and 5 bases, there was a span of 11 bases. The CDR3 has 13 residues. CDR3 in DNA: TGCGCCAGCAGCTCGGGCTCAGAGGAGACCCAGTACTTC. This translates into CASSSGSEETQYF.

The chain recombines TRBV6-5 with TRBJ1-4, with D uncertain. The V and J ends lost 7 bases and 8 bases respectively, with 17 bases between them. Germline CDR1 MNHEY, CDR2 SVGAGI. CDR3 length equals 14 residues. CDR3 region: CASKPGLPREKLFF. The CDR3 nucleotides are TGTGCCAGCAAGCCCGGACTCCCGAGGGAAAAACTGTTTTTT.